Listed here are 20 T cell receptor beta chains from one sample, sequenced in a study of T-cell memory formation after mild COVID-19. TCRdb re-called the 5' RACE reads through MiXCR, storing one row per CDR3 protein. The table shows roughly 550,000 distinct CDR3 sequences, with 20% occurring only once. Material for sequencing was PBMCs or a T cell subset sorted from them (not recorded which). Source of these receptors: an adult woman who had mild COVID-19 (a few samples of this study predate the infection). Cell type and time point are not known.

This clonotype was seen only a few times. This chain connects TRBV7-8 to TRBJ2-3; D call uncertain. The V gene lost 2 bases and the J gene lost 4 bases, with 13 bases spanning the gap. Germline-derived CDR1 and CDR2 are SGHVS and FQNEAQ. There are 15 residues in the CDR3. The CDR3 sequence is CASSLSFAPADTQYF. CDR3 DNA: TGTGCCAGCAGCTTATCTTTCGCACCCGCAGATACGCAGTATTTT. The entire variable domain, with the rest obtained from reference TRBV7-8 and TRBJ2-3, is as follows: GAGVSQSPRYKVAKRGQDVALRCDPISGHVSLFWYQQALGQGPEFLTYFQNEAQLDKSGLPSDRFFAERPEGSVSTLKIQRTQQEDSAVYLCASSLSFAPADTQYFGPGTRLTVL.

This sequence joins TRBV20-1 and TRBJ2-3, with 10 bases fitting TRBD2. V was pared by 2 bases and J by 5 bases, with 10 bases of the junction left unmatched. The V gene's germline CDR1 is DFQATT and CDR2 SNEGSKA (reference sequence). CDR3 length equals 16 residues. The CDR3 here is CSARPLKRGGLDTQYF. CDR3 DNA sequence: TGCAGTGCTAGACCGCTTAAGCGGGGGGGCCTAGATACGCAGTATTTT.

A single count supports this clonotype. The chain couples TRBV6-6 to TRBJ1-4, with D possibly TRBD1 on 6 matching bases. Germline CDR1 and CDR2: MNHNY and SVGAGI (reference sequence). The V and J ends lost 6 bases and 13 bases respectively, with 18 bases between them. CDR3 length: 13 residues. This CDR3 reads CASSPPSGGGLFF. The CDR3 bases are TGTGCCAGCAGCCCTCCAAGTGGGGGCGGACTGTTTTTT.

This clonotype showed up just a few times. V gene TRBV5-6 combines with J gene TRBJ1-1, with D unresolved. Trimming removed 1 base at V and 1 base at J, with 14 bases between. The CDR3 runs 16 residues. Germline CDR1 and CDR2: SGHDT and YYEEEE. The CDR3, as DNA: TGTGCCAGCAGCTTGTTCGAGGGCCAAGCGAACACTGAAGCTTTCTTT. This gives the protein CASSLFEGQANTEAFF. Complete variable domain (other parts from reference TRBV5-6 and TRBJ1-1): DAGVTQSPTHLIKTRGQQVTLRCSPKSGHDTVSWYQQALGQGPQFIFQYYEEEERQRGNFPDRFSGHQFPNYSSELNVNALLLGDSALYLCASSLFEGQANTEAFFGQGTRLTVV.

The CDR3 loop reads CASSAAQGVRRVGANVLTF. CDR3 nucleotide sequence: TGTGCCAGCAGCGCCGCACAGGGGGTTCGAAGGGTTGGGGCCAACGTCCTGACTTTC. The chain combines TRBV11-2 with TRBJ2-6, with 8 nucleotides matching TRBD1. The CDR3 totals 19 residues. The junction had 15 bases not matched to a gene; V was cut back by 5 bases and J by 3 bases. Germline-derived CDR1 and CDR2 are SGHAT and FQNNGV.

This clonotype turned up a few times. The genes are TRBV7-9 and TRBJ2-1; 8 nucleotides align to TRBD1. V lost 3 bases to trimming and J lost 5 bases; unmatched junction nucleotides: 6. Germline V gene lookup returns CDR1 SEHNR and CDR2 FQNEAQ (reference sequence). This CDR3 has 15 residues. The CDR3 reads CASSFRQGSHNEQFF. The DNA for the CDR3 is TGTGCCAGCAGCTTCCGACAGGGGTCCCACAATGAGCAGTTCTTC.

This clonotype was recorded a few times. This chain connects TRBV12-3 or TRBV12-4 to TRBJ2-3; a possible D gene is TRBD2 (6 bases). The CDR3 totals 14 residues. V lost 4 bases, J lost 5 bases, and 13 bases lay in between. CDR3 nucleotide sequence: TGTGCCAGCAGTTCCGGGGGAGGCAAAGATACGCAGTATTTT. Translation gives CASSSGGGKDTQYF.

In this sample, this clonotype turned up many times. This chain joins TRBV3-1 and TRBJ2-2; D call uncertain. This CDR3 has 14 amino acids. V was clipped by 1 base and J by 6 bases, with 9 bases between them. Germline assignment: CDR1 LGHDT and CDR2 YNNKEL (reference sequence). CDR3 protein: CASSQGTRAGELFF. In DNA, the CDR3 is TGTGCCAGCAGCCAAGGGACCCGTGCCGGGGAGCTGTTTTTT.

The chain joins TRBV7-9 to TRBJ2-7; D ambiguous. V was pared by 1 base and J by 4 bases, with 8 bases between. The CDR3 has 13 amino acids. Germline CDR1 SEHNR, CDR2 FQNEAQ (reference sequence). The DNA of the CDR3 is TGTGCCAGCAGCTTAGACTACTCTTACGAGCAGTACTTC. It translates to CASSLDYSYEQYF.

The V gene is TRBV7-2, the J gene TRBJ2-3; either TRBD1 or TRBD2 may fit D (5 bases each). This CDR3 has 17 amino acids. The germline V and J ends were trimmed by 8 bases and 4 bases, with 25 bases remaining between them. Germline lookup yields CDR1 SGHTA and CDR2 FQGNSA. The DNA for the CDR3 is TGTGCCAGCGGCCAAAGCTTGGGGGTATTACACGCAGATACGCAGTATTTT. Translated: CASGQSLGVLHADTQYF.

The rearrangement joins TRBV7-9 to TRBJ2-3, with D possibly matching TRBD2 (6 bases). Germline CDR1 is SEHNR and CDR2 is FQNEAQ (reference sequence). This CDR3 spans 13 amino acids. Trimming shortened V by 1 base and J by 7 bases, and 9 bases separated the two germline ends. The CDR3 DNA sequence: TGTGCCAGCAGCTTAGGTGGCGGGAATACGCAGTATTTT. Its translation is CASSLGGGNTQYF.

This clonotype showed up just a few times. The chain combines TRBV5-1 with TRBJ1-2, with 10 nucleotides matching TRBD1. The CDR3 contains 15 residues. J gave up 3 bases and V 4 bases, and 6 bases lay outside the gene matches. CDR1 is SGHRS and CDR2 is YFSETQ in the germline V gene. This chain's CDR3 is CASSPRDRGDYGYTF. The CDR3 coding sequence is TGCGCCAGCAGCCCCCGGGACAGGGGAGACTATGGCTACACCTTC.

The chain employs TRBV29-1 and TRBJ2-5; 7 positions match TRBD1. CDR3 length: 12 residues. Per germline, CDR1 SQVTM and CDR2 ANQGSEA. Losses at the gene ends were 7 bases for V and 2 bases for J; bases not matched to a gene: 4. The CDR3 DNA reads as TGCAGCGCTGGGACAGTACAAGAGACCCAGTACTTC. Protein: CSAGTVQETQYF.

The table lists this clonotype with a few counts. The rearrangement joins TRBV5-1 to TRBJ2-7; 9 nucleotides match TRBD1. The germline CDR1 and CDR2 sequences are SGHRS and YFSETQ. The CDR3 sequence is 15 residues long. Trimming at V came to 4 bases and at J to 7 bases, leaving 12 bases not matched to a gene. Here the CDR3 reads CASSPGDRELGEQYF. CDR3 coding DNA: TGCGCCAGCAGCCCTGGGGACAGGGAATTGGGTGAGCAGTACTTC. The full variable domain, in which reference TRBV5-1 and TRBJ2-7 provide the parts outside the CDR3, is KAGVTQTPRYLIKTRGQQVTLSCSPISGHRSVSWYQQTPGQGLQFLFEYFSETQRNKGNFPGRFSGRQFSNSRSEMNVSTLELGDSALYLCASSPGDRELGEQYFGPGTRLTVT.

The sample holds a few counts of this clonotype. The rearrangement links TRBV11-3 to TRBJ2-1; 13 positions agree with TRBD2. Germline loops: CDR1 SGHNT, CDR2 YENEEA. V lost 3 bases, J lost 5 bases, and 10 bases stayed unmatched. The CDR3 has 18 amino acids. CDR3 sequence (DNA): TGTGCCAGCAGCTTGACCCATGTACTAGCGGGAGGGAACAATGAGCAGTTCTTC. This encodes CASSLTHVLAGGNNEQFF.

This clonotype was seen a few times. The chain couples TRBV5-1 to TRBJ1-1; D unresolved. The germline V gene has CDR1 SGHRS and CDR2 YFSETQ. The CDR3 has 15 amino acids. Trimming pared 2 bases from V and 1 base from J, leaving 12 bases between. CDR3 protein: CASSFRLQANTEAFF. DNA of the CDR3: TGCGCCAGCAGCTTTCGACTCCAGGCGAACACTGAAGCTTTCTTT.

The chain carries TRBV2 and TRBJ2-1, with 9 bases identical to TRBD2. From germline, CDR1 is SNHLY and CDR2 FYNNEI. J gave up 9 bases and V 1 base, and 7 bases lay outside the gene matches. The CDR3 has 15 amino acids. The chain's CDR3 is CASSEVAGGFVEQFF. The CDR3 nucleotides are TGTGCCAGCAGTGAAGTGGCGGGAGGGTTTGTTGAGCAGTTCTTC.

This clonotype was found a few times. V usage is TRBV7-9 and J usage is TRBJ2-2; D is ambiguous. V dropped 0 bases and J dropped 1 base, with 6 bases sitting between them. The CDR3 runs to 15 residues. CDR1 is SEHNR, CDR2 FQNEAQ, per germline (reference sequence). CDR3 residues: CASSLASVNTGELFF. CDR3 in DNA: TGTGCCAGCAGCTTAGCGAGCGTGAACACCGGGGAGCTGTTTTTT.

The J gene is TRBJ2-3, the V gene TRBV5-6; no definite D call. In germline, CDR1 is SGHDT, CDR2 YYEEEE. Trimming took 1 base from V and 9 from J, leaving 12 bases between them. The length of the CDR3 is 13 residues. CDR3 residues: CASSLIPEMTQYF. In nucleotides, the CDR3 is TGTGCCAGCAGCTTGATCCCAGAAATGACGCAGTATTTT.

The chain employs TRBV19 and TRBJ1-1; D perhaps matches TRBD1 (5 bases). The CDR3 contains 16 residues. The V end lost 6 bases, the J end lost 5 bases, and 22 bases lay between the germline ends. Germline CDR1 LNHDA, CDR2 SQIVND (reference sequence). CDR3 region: CASSPLRWGKGTEAFF. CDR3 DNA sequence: TGTGCCAGTAGCCCCCTTCGATGGGGGAAAGGGACTGAAGCTTTCTTT.